This TCR beta chain originates from a study of cytomegalovirus exposure and HLA in healthy donors. Study results and caveats: Sequences of the TCR beta chain were said to predict the HLA-A and HLA-B alleles of most subjects accurately. Later analysis found that TCR beta chains associated with HLA were more clonally expanded than other, equally common chains.

Donors were ostensibly healthy at sampling, although undocumented immune exposures were probable. With 0 bases removed from V and 7 bases from J, the gap between germline ends came to 8 bases. CDR1 is SGHRS and CDR2 is YFSETQ in the germline V gene. This CDR3 contains 12 residues. The PCR made use of 60 Vbeta and 13 Jbeta primers. Using immunoSEQ multiplex PCR, the repertoire was profiled, and TCRdb retains in-frame clones only, with some absent. Of about 160,000 clones in the sample, around 80% are singletons; the top ten hold 2.1%. A word on this clone: The antigen is not known.

This sequence joins TRBV5-1 and TRBJ2-7; D remains ambiguous. The sample was PBMCs. The clonotype originates from a middle-aged man in good health and CMV-seronegative. CDR3 bases: TGCGCCAGCAGCTTGGACACGCTGGAGCAGTACTTC. Translated: CASSLDTLEQYF.